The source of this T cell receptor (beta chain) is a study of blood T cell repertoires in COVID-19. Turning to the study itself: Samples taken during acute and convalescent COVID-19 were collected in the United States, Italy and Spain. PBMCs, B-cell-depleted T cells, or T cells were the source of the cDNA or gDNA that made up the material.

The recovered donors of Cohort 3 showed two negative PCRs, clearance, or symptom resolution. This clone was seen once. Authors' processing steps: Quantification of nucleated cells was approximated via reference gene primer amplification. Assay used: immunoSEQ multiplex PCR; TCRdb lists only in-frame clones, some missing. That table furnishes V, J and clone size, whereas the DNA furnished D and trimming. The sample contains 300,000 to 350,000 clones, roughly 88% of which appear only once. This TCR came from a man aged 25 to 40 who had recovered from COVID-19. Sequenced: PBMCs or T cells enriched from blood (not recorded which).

The CDR3 protein is CASLRSSYNEQFF. The DNA for the CDR3 is TGTGCCAGCCTTCGTAGCTCCTACAATGAGCAGTTCTTC. This sequence joins TRBV5-6 and TRBJ2-1; D call uncertain. Germline V gene lookup returns CDR1 SGHDT and CDR2 YYEEEE. Trimming stripped 7 bases from V and 0 bases from J, with 8 bases between. This CDR3 region has 13 residues.